A single sample gave rise to the 6 T cell receptor beta chains below, sequenced in a study of T-cell reconstitution after alpha-beta-depleted transplantation in children. During its preparation, the TCRbeta library received unique molecular identifiers. TCRdb processed the PCR reads anew with MiXCR; each CDR3 protein has one entry. The sample records around 700,000 distinct CDR3 sequences, around 14% being singletons. Sequencing used PBMCs, obtained before TCRalphabeta/CD19-depleted stem cell transplant. These receptors came from a girl aged 2 to 10 with congenital amegakaryocytic thrombocytopenia, due to receive a stem cell transplant.

This clonotype was counted a few times. The CDR3 region is CASSHFPGREQETQYF. The CDR3 DNA follows: TGCGCCAGCAGCCATTTTCCAGGGCGGGAGCAAGAGACCCAGTACTTC. The rearrangement links TRBV5-1 to TRBJ2-5, with TRBD2 matching 7 bases. The CDR3 runs 16 residues. Trimming cost V 4 bases and J 2 bases; bases outside gene matches: 11. The germline gives CDR1 SGHRS, CDR2 YFSETQ.

This clonotype was found a few times. This chain links TRBV4-1 with TRBJ2-1; D gene ambiguous. CDR1 is MGHRA and CDR2 is YSYEKL in the germline V gene. V dropped 4 bases and J dropped 0 bases, with 13 bases sitting between them. This CDR3 is built from 16 residues. The CDR3 nucleotides read TGCGCCAGCAGCCCTATACTACAGAGCTCCTACAATGAGCAGTTCTTC. Amino acid sequence: CASSPILQSSYNEQFF.

On this clonotype itself: A much larger clone is a single base away; this may be a read error. This sequence joins TRBV10-3 and TRBJ2-1; D might be TRBD1 or TRBD2, each matching 5 bases. CDR1 ENHRY and CDR2 SYGVKD come from the germline V gene. The CDR3 sequence is 14 residues long. Between the trimmed V and J ends, which lost 10 bases and 4 bases, there was a span of 17 bases. This CDR3 is CATQTTGPYNEQFF. In DNA, the CDR3 is TGTGCCACCCAGACAACGGGGCCGTACAATGAGCAGTTCTTC.

This clonotype was seen only a few times. This rearrangement joins TRBV7-7 to TRBJ2-3; 8 nucleotides align to TRBD2. With V trimmed by 3 bases and J by 2 bases, 7 bases remained unmatched. This CDR3 has 16 amino acids. The germline V gene encodes CDR1 SSHAT and CDR2 FNYEAQ (reference sequence). This CDR3 reads CASSFSCGRNTDTQYF. The CDR3 region has the DNA TGTGCCAGCAGCTTTTCTTGCGGGAGGAACACAGATACGCAGTATTTT.

The chain joins TRBV7-6 to TRBJ1-6; no clear D. CDR3 length: 17 residues. Trimming pared 0 bases from V and 1 base from J, leaving 10 bases between. CDR1 and CDR2 (germline): SGHVS, FNYEAQ. The CDR3 sequence is CASSLAPGFSYNSPLHF. The CDR3 DNA follows: TGTGCCAGCAGCTTAGCGCCGGGGTTTTCCTATAATTCACCCCTCCACTTT. The full variable domain, rest sourced from reference TRBV7-6 and TRBJ1-6, is GAGVSQSPRYKVTKRGQDVALRCDPISGHVSLYWYRQALGQGPEFLTYFNYEAQQDKSGLPNDRFSAERPEGSISTLTIQRTEQRDSAMYRCASSLAPGFSYNSPLHFGNGTRLTVT.

The V gene is TRBV6-1, the J gene TRBJ2-4; 8 nucleotides agree with TRBD2. V shed 7 bases, J shed 3 bases, and the junction held 11 bases outside the gene matches. Germline loops: CDR1 MNHNS, CDR2 SASEGT. CDR3 length: 16 residues. The CDR3 protein is CASTPAIAGLKNIQYF. CDR3 nucleotides: TGTGCCAGCACTCCCGCAATAGCGGGGCTCAAAAACATTCAGTACTTC.